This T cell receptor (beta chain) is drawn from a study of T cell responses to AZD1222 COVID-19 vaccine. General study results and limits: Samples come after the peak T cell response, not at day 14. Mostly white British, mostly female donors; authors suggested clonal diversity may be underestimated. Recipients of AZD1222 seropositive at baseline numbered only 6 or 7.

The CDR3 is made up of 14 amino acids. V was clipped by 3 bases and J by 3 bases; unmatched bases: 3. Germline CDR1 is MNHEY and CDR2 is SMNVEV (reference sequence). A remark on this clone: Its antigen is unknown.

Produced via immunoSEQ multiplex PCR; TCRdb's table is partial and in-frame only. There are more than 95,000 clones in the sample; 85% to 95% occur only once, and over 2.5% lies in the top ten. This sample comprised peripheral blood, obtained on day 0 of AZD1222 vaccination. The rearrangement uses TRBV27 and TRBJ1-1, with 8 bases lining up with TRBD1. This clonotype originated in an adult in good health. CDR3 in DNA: TGTGCCAGCAGTTTTCAGGGGGCCCACACTGAAGCTTTCTTT. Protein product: CASSFQGAHTEAFF.